Shown below are 4 T cell receptor beta chains from a single sample sequenced in a study of cytomegalovirus exposure and HLA in healthy donors. 60 Vbeta and 13 Jbeta primers were used in PCR. Sequencing was performed with immunoSEQ multiplex PCR; in TCRdb, only in-frame clones are kept and a portion is missing. The table lists 65,000 to 80,000 clones, roughly 80% of them singletons, with less than 25% in the top ten. The sequenced sample consisted of PBMCs. The receptors were sampled from a woman in her thirties or forties in good health and CMV-seropositive.

This clone was seen only a few times. V is TRBV7-2 and J is TRBJ1-5; D is undetermined. Trimming cost V 1 base and J 3 bases, with 7 bases left between them. The CDR3 runs 14 residues. Germline assignment: CDR1 SGHTA and CDR2 FQGNSA. The CDR3 spells CASSLGRYNQPQHF. CDR3 in DNA: TGTGCCAGCAGCTTAGGGCGGTACAATCAGCCCCAGCATTTT.

This rearrangement joins TRBV30 to TRBJ2-7, with TRBD1 matching 10 bases. This CDR3 contains 17 residues. CDR1 GTSNPN and CDR2 SVGIG come from the germline V gene (reference sequence). V was pared by 3 bases and J by 3 bases, with 14 bases of the junction left unmatched. CDR3 in DNA: TGTGCCTGGAGGGGAGTACGGGGACAGGGGTATCACTACGAGCAGTACTTC. Amino acid sequence: CAWRGVRGQGYHYEQYF.

The J gene is TRBJ2-3, the V gene TRBV6-4; TRBD1 might be the D (5 bases). V dropped 5 bases and J dropped 3 bases, with 12 bases sitting between them. This CDR3 region has 14 residues. From germline, CDR1 is MRHNA and CDR2 SNTAGT. This CDR3 is CASSWGFGTDTQYF. CDR3 nucleotides: TGTGCCAGCAGTTGGGGCTTCGGGACAGATACGCAGTATTTT.

V is TRBV2 and J is TRBJ2-3, with 10 bases that match TRBD2. Unmatched junction bases numbered 5, after V lost 0 bases and J lost 2 bases. The germline CDR1 and CDR2 sequences are SNHLY and FYNNEI. This CDR3 is 17 amino acids long. The CDR3 nucleotides read TGTGCCAGCAGTGAAGCGGCTAGCGGGGGATACACAGATACGCAGTATTTT. Encoded protein: CASSEAASGGYTDTQYF.